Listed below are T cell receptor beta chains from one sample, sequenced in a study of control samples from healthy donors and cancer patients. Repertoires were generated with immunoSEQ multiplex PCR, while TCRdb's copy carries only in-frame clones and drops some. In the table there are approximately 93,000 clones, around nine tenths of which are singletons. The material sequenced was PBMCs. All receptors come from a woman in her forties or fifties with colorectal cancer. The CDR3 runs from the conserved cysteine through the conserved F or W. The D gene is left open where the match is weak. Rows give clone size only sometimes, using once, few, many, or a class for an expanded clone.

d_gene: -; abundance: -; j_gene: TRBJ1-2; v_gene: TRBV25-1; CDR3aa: CASSELQGGYTF; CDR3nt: TGTGCCAGCAGTGAATTACAGGGCGGCTACACCTTC
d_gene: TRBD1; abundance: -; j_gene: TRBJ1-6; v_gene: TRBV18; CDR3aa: CASNRDSGNSPLHF; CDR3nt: TGTGCCAGCAACCGGGACAGCGGAAATTCACCCCTCCACTTT
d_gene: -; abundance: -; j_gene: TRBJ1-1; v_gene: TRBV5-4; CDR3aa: CASTLDGREAFF; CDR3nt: TGTGCCAGCACCTTGGATGGGAGGGAAGCTTTCTTT
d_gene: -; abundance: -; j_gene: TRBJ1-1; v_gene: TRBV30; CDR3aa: CAWTTQGTEAFF; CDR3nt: TGTGCCTGGACCACACAGGGTACTGAAGCTTTCTTT
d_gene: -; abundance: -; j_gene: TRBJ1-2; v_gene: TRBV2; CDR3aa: CASSPEGTDYGYTF; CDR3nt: TGTGCCAGCAGTCCCGAGGGAACGGACTATGGCTACACCTTC
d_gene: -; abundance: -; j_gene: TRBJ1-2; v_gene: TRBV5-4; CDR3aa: CASSLMGTDGYTF; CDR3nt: TGTGCCAGCAGCTTGATGGGGACGGATGGCTACACCTTC
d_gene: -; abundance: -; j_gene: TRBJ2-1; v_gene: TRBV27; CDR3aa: CASSLSRREQFF; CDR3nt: TGTGCCAGCAGTTTATCTAGGCGTGAGCAGTTCTTC
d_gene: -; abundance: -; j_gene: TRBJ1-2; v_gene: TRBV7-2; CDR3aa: CASSLVGDGYGNYGYTF; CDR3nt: TGTGCCAGCAGCTTAGTAGGGGATGGATATGGTAACTATGGCTACACCTTC
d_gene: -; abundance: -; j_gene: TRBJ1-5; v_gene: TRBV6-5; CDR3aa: CASSISQGVQPQHF; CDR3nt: TGTGCCAGCAGTATATCACAGGGAGTTCAGCCCCAGCATTTT
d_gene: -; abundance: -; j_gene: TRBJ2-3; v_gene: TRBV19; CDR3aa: CASSMSQGRDTQYF; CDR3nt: TGTGCCAGTAGTATGTCGCAGGGCAGAGATACGCAGTATTTT
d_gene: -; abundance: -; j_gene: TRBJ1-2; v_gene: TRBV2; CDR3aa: CASRPVRSPNYGYTF; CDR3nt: TGTGCCAGCAGACCTGTCCGGAGCCCTAACTATGGCTACACCTTC
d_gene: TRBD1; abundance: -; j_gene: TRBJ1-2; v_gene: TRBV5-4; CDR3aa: CASSSGTGLDYGYTF; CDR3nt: TGTGCCAGCAGCTCCGGGACAGGGCTAGACTATGGCTACACCTTC
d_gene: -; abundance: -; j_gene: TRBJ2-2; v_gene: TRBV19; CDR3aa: CASNRGENTGELFF; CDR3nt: TGTGCCAGTAATAGGGGTGAGAACACCGGGGAGCTGTTTTTT
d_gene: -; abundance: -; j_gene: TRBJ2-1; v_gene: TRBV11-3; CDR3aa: CASSSSLDEQFF; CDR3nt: TGTGCCAGCAGCTCCTCCCTGGATGAGCAGTTCTTC
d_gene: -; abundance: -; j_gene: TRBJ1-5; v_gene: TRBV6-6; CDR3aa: CATRGAYSNQPQHF; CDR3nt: TGTGCCACCCGGGGAGCATATAGCAATCAGCCCCAGCATTTT
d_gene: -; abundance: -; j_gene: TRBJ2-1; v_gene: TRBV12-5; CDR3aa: CASGPQKGNEQFF; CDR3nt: TGTGCTAGTGGTCCCCAAAAGGGGAATGAGCAGTTCTTC
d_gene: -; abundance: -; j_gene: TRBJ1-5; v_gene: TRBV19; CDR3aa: CASSHRREVANQPQHF; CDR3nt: TGTGCCAGTAGTCACCGCAGGGAAGTAGCCAATCAGCCCCAGCATTTT
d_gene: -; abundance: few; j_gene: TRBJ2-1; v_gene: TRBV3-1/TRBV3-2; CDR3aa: CASSYEGSSYNEQFF; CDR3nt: TGTGCCAGCAGCTACGAGGGGAGCTCCTACAATGAGCAGTTCTTC
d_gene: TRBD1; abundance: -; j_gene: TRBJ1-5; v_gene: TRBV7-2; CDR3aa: CASSTGTDQPQHF; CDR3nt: TGTGCCAGCAGCACCGGGACAGATCAGCCCCAGCATTTT
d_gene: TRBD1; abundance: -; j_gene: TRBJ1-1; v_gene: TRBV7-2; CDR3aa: CASSPGQGRTEAFF; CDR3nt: TGTGCCAGCAGCCCTGGACAGGGAAGAACTGAAGCTTTCTTT
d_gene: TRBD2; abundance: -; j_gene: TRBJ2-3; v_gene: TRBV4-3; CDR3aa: CASSQDPPLAGVLSTDTQYF; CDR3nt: TGCGCCAGCAGCCAAGACCCCCCTTTAGCGGGGGTCTTAAGCACAGATACGCAGTATTTT
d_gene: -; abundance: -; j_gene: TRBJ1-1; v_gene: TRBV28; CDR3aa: CASSPPDAMNTEAFF; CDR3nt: TGTGCCAGCAGTCCCCCCGACGCAATGAACACTGAAGCTTTCTTT
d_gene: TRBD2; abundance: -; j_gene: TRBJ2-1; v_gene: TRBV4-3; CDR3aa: CASSQPSGGINEQFF; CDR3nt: TGCGCCAGCAGCCAACCCAGCGGGGGGATCAATGAGCAGTTCTTC
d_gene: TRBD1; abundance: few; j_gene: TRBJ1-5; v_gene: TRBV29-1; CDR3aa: CSVSEGAGGNQPQHF; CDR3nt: TGCAGCGTTTCGGAGGGGGCTGGGGGCAATCAGCCCCAGCATTTT
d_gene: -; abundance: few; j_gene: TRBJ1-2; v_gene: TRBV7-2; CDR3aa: CASSGRDSNYGYTF; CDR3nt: TGTGCCAGCAGCGGACGGGACTCTAACTATGGCTACACCTTC
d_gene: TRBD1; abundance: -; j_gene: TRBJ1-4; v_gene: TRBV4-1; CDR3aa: CASSQLPGQTNEKLFF; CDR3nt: TGCGCCAGCAGCCAATTACCGGGACAGACTAATGAAAAACTGTTTTTT
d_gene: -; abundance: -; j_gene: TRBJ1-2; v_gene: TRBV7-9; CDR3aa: CASSQNEYGYTF; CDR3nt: TGTGCCAGCAGCCAAAACGAGTATGGCTACACCTTC
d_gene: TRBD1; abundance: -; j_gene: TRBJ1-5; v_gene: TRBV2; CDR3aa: CASRGDSHSNQPQHF; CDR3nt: TGTGCCAGCAGGGGGGACAGTCATAGCAATCAGCCCCAGCATTTT
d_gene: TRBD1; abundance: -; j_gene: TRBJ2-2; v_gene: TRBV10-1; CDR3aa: CASSGQADLTGELFF; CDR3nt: TGCGCCAGCAGCGGACAGGCTGACCTCACCGGGGAGCTGTTTTTT
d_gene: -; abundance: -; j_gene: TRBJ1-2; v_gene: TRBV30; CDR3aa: CAWRSTGSGGYTF; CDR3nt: TGTGCCTGGAGAAGTACAGGGAGCGGGGGCTACACCTTC
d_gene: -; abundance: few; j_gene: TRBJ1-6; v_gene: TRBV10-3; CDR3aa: CAISVGDSPLHF; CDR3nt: TGTGCCATCAGCGTCGGGGATTCACCCCTCCACTTT
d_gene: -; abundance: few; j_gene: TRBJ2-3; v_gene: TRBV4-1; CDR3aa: CASRPSPRDTDTQYF; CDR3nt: TGCGCCAGCAGGCCTAGCCCCAGGGACACAGATACGCAGTATTTT
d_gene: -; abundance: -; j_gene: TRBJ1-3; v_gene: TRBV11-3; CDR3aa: CASSLMRGLNSGNTIYF; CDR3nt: TGTGCCAGCAGCTTAATGAGGGGACTAAACTCTGGAAACACCATATATTTT
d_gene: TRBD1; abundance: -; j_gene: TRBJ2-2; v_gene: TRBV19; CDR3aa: CASSITRTGWTGELFF; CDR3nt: TGTGCCAGTAGTATAACACGGACAGGGTGGACCGGGGAGCTGTTTTTT
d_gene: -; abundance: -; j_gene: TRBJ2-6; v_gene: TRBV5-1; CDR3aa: CASSFTGRAGANVLTF; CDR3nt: TGCGCCAGCAGCTTTACAGGGAGGGCTGGGGCCAACGTCCTGACTTTC
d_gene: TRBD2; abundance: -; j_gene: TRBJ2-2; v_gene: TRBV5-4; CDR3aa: CASTREGEAGELFF; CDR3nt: TGTGCCAGCACCCGGGAGGGAGAGGCCGGGGAGCTGTTTTTT